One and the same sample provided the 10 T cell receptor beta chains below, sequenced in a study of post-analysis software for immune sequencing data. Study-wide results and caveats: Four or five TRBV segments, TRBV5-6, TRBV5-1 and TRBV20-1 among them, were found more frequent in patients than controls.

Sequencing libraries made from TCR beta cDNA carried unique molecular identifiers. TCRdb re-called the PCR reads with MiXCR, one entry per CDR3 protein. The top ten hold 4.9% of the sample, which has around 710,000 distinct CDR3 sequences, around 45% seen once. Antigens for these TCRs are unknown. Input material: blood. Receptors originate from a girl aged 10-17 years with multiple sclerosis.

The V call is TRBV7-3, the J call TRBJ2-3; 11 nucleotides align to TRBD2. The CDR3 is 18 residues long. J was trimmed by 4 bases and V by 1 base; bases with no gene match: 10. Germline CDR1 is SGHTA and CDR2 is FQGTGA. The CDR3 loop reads CASSLIFGTSGSSDTQYF. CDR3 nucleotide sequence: TGTGCCAGCAGCTTAATATTCGGGACTAGCGGTTCCTCAGATACGCAGTATTTT.

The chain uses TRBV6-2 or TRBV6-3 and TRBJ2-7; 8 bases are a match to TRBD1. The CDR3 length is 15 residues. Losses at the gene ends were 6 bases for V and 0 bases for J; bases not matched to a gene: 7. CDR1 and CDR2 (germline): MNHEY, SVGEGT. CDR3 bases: TGTGCCAGCAGAGGGACAGGTTCCGCCTCCTACGAGCAGTACTTC. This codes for CASRGTGSASYEQYF.

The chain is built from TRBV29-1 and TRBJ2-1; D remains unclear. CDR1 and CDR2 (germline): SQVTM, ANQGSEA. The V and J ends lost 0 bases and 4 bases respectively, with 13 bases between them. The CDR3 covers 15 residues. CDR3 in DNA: TGCAGCGTTGAAGATGGAAGAACCCATTACAATGAGCAGTTCTTC. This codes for CSVEDGRTHYNEQFF.

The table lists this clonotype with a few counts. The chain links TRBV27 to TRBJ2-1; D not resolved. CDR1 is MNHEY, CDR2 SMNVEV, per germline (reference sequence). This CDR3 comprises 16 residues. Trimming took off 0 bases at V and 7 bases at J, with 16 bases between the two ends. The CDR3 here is CASSLSEPSFNNEQFF. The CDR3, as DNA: TGTGCCAGCAGTTTATCGGAACCTTCCTTTAATAATGAGCAGTTCTTC.

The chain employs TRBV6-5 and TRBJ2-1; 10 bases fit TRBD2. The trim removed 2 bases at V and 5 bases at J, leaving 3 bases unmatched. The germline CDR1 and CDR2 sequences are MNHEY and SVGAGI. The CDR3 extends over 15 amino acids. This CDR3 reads CASSYQLAGDNEQFF. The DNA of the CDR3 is TGTGCCAGCAGTTACCAGCTAGCGGGAGACAATGAGCAGTTCTTC.

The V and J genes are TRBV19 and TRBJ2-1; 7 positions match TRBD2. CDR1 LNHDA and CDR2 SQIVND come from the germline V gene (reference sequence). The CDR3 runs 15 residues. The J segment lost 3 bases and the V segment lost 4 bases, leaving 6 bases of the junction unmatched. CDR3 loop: CASSTPGLHYNEQFF. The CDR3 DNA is TGTGCCAGTAGTACGCCGGGACTACACTACAATGAGCAGTTCTTC.

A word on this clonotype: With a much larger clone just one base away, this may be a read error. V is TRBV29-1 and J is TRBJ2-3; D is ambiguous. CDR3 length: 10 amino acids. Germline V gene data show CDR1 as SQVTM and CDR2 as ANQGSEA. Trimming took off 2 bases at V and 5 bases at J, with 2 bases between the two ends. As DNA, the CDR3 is TGCAGCGTTGAAATAGATACGCAGTATTTT. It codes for CSVEIDTQYF.

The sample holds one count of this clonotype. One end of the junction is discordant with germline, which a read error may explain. CDR3 amino acids: CARSRGGEGTDTQYF. The CDR3 DNA sequence: TGTGCCCGGAGTCGAGGGGGAGAGGGAACAGATACGCAGTATTTT. The chain couples TRBV30 to TRBJ2-3; D perhaps matches TRBD1 (6 bases). The CDR3 loop spans 15 amino acids. Germline V gene sequence: CDR1 GTSNPN, CDR2 SVGIG (reference sequence).

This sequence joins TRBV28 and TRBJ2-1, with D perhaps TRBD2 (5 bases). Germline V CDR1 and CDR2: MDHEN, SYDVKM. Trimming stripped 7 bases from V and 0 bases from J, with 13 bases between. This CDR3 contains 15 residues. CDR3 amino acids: CASNPREYSYNEQFF. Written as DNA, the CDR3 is TGTGCCAGCAACCCCCGGGAATACTCCTACAATGAGCAGTTCTTC.

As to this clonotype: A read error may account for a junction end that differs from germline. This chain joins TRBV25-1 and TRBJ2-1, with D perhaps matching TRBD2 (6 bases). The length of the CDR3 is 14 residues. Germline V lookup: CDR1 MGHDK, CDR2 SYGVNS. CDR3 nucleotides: TGTGCCAGCAGTAGGAGCGGGTCAAACAATGAGCAGTTCTTT. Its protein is CASSRSGSNNEQFF. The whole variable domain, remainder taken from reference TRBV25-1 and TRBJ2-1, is EADIYQTPRYLVIGTGKKITLECSQTMGHDKMYWYQQDPGMELHLIHYSYGVNSTEKGDLSSESTVSRIRTEHFPLTLESARPSHTSQYLCASSRSGSNNEQFFGPGTRLTVL.